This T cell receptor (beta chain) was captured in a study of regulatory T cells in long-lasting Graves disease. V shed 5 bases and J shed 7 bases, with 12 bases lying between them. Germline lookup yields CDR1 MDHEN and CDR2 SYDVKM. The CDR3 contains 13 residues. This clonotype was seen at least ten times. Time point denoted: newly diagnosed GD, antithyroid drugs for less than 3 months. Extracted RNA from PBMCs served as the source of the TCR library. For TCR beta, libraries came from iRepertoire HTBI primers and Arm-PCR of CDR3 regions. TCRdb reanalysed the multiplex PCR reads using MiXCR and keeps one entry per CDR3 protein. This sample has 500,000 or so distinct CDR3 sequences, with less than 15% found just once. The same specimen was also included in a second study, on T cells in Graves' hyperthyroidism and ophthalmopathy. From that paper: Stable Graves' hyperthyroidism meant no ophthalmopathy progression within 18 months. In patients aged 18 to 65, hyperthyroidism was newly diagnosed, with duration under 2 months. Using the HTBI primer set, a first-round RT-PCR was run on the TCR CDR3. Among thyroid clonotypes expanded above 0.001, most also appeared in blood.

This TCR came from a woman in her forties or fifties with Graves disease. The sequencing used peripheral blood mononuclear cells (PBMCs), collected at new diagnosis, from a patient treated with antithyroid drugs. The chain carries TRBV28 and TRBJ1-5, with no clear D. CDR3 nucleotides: TGTGCCAGCAGTCCTTCACTTGGGCAGCCCCAGCATTTT. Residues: CASSPSLGQPQHF.